This T cell receptor (beta chain) was documented in a study of cytomegalovirus exposure and HLA in healthy donors. PCR employed 60 Vbeta and 13 Jbeta primers. Method: immunoSEQ multiplex PCR; TCRdb's copy keeps in-frame clones and lacks some. The sample holds 85,000 to 130,000 clones; 70% to 75% are singletons and the top ten take 2.5% to 3.5%. This clone was observed a handful of times. Germline lookup yields CDR1 SGHTA and CDR2 FQGNSA. Between the trimmed V and J ends, which lost 1 base and 5 bases, there was a span of 17 bases. The CDR3 runs 17 residues. The chain carries TRBV7-2 and TRBJ1-4; D is perhaps TRBD1 (5 bases). Sequencing input: PBMCs. This TCR was sampled from a female donor in good health and CMV-seronegative. The CDR3 protein is CASSLVGTQGVNEKLFF. CDR3 nucleotide sequence: TGTGCCAGCAGCTTAGTGGGCACCCAAGGGGTGAATGAAAAACTGTTTTTT.